This T cell receptor beta chain was recovered during a study of tumour-infiltrating T cells in Burkitt lymphoma. Germline V gives CDR1 KGHSH, CDR2 LQKENI. The V end lost 1 base, the J end lost 6 bases, and 6 bases lay between the germline ends. The CDR3 runs 12 residues. Sequencing was performed with immunoSEQ multiplex PCR; in TCRdb, only in-frame clones are kept and a portion is missing. The sample yields about 900 clones, about 90% seen once. Input material: tumor tissue. The receptor was isolated from a human donor with diffuse large B-cell lymphoma. The rearrangement joins TRBV18 to TRBJ1-1; D ambiguous. CDR3 sequence reads: CASSPLGAEAFF. DNA for the CDR3: TGTGCCAGCTCACCACTGGGTGCTGAAGCTTTCTTT.